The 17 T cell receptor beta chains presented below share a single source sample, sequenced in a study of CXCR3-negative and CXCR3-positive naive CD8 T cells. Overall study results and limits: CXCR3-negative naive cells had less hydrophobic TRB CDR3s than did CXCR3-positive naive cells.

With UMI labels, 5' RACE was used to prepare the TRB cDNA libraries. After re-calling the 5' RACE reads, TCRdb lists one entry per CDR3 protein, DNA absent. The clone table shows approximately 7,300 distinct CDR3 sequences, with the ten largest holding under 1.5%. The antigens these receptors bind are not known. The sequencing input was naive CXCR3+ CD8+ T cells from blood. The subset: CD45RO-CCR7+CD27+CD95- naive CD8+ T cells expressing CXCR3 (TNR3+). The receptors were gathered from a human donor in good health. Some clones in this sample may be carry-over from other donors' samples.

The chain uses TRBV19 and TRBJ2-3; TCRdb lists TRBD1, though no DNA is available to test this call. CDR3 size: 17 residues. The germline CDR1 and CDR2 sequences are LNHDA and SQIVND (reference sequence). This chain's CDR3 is CASSIREGTDGPDTQYF.

The CDR3 protein is CASSPPTKAGADTGELFF. The chain recombines TRBV18 with TRBJ2-2; the D call from TCRdb, TRBD2, cannot be confirmed without DNA. This CDR3 is built from 18 residues. The V gene's germline CDR1 is KGHSH and CDR2 LQKENI.

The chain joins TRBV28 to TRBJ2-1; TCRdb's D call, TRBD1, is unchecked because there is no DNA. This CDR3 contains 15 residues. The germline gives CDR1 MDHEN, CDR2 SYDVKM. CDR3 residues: CASSLNRGGYNEQFF.

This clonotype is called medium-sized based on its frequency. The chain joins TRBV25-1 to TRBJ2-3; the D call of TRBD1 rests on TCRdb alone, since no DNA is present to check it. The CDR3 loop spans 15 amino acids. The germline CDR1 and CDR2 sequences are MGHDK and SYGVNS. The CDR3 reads CASSEFKGETDTQYF.

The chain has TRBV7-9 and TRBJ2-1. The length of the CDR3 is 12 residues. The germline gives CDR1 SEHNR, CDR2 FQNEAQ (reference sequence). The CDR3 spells CASSFGHNEQFF. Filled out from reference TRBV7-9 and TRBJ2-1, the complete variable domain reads DTGVSQNPRHKITKRGQNVTFRCDPISEHNRLYWYRQTLGQGPEFLTYFQNEAQLEKSRLLSDRFSAERPKGSFSTLEIQRTEQGDSAMYLCASSFGHNEQFFGPGTRLTVL.

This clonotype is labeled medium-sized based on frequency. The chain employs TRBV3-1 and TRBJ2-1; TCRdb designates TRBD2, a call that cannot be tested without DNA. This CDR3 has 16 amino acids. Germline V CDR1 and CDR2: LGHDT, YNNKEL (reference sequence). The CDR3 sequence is CASSEFGLTSYNEQFF.

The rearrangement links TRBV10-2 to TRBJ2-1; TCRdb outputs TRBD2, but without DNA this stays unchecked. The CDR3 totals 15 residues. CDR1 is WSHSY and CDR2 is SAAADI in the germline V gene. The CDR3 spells CASSDDQREYGEQFF.

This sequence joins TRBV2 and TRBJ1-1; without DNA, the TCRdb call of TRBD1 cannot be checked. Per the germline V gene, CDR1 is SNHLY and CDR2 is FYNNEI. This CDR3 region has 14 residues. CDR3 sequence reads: CASIPKGQAVEAFF.

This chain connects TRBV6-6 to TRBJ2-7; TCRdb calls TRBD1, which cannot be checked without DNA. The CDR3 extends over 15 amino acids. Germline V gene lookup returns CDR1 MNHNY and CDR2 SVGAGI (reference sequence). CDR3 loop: CASSYSETGGDEQYF.

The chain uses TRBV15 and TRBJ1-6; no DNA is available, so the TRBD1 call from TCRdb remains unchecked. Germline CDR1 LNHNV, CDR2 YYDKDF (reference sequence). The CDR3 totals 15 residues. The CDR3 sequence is CATSTRGQYNSPLHF.

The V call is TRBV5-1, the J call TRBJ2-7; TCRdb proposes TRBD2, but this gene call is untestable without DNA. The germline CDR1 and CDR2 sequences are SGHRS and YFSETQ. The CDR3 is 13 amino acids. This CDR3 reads CASRLAETYEQYF.

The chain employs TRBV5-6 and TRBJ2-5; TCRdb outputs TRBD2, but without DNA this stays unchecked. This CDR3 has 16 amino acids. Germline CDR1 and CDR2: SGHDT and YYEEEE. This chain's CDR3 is CASSLLTSGSRETQYF. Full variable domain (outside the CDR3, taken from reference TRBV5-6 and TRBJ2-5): DAGVTQSPTHLIKTRGQQVTLRCSPKSGHDTVSWYQQALGQGPQFIFQYYEEEERQRGNFPDRFSGHQFPNYSSELNVNALLLGDSALYLCASSLLTSGSRETQYFGPGTRLLVL.

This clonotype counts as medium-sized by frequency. This CDR3 reads CSVDTWDEQFF. The chain joins TRBV29-1 to TRBJ2-1. CDR3 length: 11 amino acids. Germline-derived CDR1 and CDR2 are SQVTM and ANQGSEA.

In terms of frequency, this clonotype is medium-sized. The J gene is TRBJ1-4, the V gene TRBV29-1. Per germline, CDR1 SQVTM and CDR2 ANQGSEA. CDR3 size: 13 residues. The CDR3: CSVVGSFNEKLFF.

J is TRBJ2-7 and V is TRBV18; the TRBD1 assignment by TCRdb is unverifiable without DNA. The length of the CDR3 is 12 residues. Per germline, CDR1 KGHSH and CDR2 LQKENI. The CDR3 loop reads CASSPGGPESYF.

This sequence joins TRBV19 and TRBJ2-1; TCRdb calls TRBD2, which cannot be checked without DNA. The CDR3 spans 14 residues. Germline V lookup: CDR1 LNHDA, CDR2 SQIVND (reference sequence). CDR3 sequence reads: CASSMGGGDHEQFF.

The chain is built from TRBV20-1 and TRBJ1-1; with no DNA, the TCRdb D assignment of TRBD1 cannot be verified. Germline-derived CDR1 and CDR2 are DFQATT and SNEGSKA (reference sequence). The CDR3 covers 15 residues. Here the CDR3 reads CSARGSPGQNTEAFF.